Each of the 20 T cell receptor beta chains below was sequenced from the same sample in a study of blood T cell repertoires in COVID-19. Assay: immunoSEQ multiplex PCR; the TCRdb copy retains only in-frame clones and omits some. Altogether under 400,000 clones are present, roughly 90% being singletons, with the ten largest covering approximately 1%. The sample comprised PBMCs or T cells enriched from blood (not recorded which). These receptor sequences come from a woman aged 25 to 45 who had been exposed to COVID-19.

The chain couples TRBV27 to TRBJ2-7; TRBD1 agrees at 9 bases. CDR1 is MNHEY and CDR2 is SMNVEV in the germline V gene (reference sequence). Trimming cost V 5 bases and J 5 bases; bases outside gene matches: 10. This CDR3 spans 15 amino acids. CDR3 nucleotide sequence: TGTGCCAGCAGTAAACCTCCGGGACAGGGCGACGAGCAGTACTTC. Its translation: CASSKPPGQGDEQYF.

This chain uses TRBV9 with TRBJ2-2, with D maybe TRBD2 (6 bases). Germline CDR1 is SGDLS and CDR2 is YYNGEE. The CDR3 has 14 residues. The germline V and J ends were trimmed by 3 bases and 6 bases, with 12 bases remaining between them. The CDR3: CASSGTMVAGELFF. The CDR3 DNA is TGTGCCAGCAGCGGGACTATGGTCGCCGGGGAGCTGTTTTTT.

The chain uses TRBV19 and TRBJ2-7; 11 bases agree with TRBD1. The J segment lost 6 bases and the V segment lost 5 bases, leaving 6 bases of the junction unmatched. The CDR3 sequence is 14 residues long. CDR1 and CDR2 (germline): LNHDA, SQIVND (reference sequence). Here the CDR3 DNA reads TGTGCCAGTAGTGGGACAGGGGGTGGTGGCGAGCAGTACTTC. This gives the protein CASSGTGGGGEQYF.

This chain connects TRBV12-5 to TRBJ2-1; maybe TRBD2 (6 bases). V was cut by 4 bases and J by 9 bases, with 22 bases left in between. Germline V gene data show CDR1 as LGHNT and CDR2 as FRNRAP. The CDR3 is 16 residues long. This CDR3 reads CASGSVVGGPSVEQFF. The CDR3 DNA is TGTGCTAGTGGTTCCGTTGTGGGGGGACCGAGTGTTGAGCAGTTCTTC.

The chain uses TRBV15 and TRBJ1-1; maybe TRBD1 (5 bases). Germline CDR1 is LNHNV and CDR2 is YYDKDF (reference sequence). CDR3 size: 11 residues. With 8 bases removed from V and 7 bases from J, the gap between germline ends came to 11 bases. The CDR3 is CATARDSEAFF. The CDR3 coding sequence is TGTGCCACCGCAAGAGACAGTGAAGCTTTCTTT.

J is TRBJ2-5 and V is TRBV6-5; D perhaps matches TRBD1 (5 bases). The germline CDR1 and CDR2 sequences are MNHEY and SVGAGI. This CDR3 spans 15 amino acids. The V and J ends lost 5 bases and 1 base respectively, with 14 bases between them. The CDR3 protein is CASSTTSGPQETQYF. The CDR3 nucleotides are TGTGCCAGCAGTACGACTTCAGGGCCCCAAGAGACCCAGTACTTC.

The rearrangement links TRBV7-9 to TRBJ2-3; TRBD2 matches at 15 bases. V was pared by 5 bases and J by 6 bases, with 9 bases of the junction left unmatched. Germline V gene data show CDR1 as SEHNR and CDR2 as FQNEAQ (reference sequence). The CDR3 spans 17 residues. The chain's CDR3 is CASSDGLAGGGWDTQYF. CDR3 DNA sequence: TGTGCCAGCAGCGACGGACTAGCGGGAGGGGGATGGGATACGCAGTATTTT.

The CDR3 DNA follows: TGTGCCAGCAGCTTAAGACAGCCAACTAATGAAAAACTGTTTTTT. It encodes CASSLRQPTNEKLFF. The rearrangement uses TRBV7-9 and TRBJ1-4, with TRBD1 as a possible D gene (5 bases). This CDR3 has 15 residues. V lost 2 bases and J 0 bases, leaving 7 bases between the germline ends. Germline V lookup: CDR1 SEHNR, CDR2 FQNEAQ (reference sequence).

The CDR3 is CASSPNLGGNYGYTF. CDR3 in DNA: TGTGCCAGCAGCCCCAACCTGGGGGGTAACTATGGCTACACCTTC. The rearrangement links TRBV14 to TRBJ1-2, with D possibly matching TRBD1 (5 bases). V was shortened by 4 bases and J by 1 base, with 13 bases between the two germline ends. CDR1 and CDR2 from the germline V gene are SGHDN and FVKESK. CDR3 length: 15 amino acids.

The CDR3 DNA sequence: TGTGCCAGCAGCGGGGGGACAGGGTTAGCCAATCAGCCCCAGCATTTT. It yields the protein CASSGGTGLANQPQHF. The genes are TRBV21-1 and TRBJ1-5; the D segment call TRBD1 is taken from the table without a DNA check. TRBV21-1 is deemed a pseudogene. The CDR3 loop spans 16 amino acids.

The chain employs TRBV9 and TRBJ2-3; D remains ambiguous. The CDR3 is made up of 15 amino acids. V shed 1 base and J shed 1 base, with 10 bases lying between them. The germline gives CDR1 SGDLS, CDR2 YYNGEE. The CDR3 here is CASSVTPVGTDTQYF. The CDR3, as DNA: TGTGCCAGCAGCGTAACCCCCGTAGGCACAGATACGCAGTATTTT.

This chain links TRBV2 with TRBJ2-7, with D perhaps TRBD1 (6 bases). Per germline, CDR1 SNHLY and CDR2 FYNNEI. CDR3 length: 14 residues. In DNA, the CDR3 is TGTGCACTACGGCTAACAGGGTCTCCCAACGAGCAGTACTTC. Its translation is CALRLTGSPNEQYF.

Only one count was recorded for this clone. The rearrangement uses TRBV27 and TRBJ2-1; TRBD2 aligns across 8 bases. Germline V gene data show CDR1 as MNHEY and CDR2 as SMNVEV (reference sequence). The CDR3 spans 15 residues. V shed 6 bases, J shed 7 bases, and the junction held 11 bases outside the gene matches. The CDR3 here is CASRSLGLDVNEQFF. CDR3 sequence (DNA): TGTGCCAGCAGATCCCTGGGACTAGATGTAAATGAGCAGTTCTTC.

This clone was observed a few times. J is TRBJ1-3 and V is TRBV6-1, with 8 positions matching TRBD1. CDR3 length equals 20 residues. From germline, CDR1 is MNHNS and CDR2 SASEGT. Trimming removed 2 bases from V and 0 bases from J; junction bases left unmatched: 15. The CDR3 DNA follows: TGTGCCAGCAGTGAAAGGTCCCGGGACAGGTTATTGGACTCTGGAAACACCATATATTTT. Its translation is CASSERSRDRLLDSGNTIYF.

The genes are TRBV10-3 and TRBJ1-2; TRBD1 matches at 10 bases. The germline CDR1 and CDR2 sequences are ENHRY and SYGVKD. The V gene end was trimmed by 2 bases and the J gene end by 4 bases; junction bases not matched to a gene: 7. The CDR3 extends over 16 amino acids. CDR3 DNA: TGTGCCATCAGTGAGCCCGGGACAGGGGAGATCTATGGCTACACCTTC. It specifies CAISEPGTGEIYGYTF.

This chain links TRBV6-4 with TRBJ1-1; 7 positions agree with TRBD1. The CDR3 runs to 16 residues. In germline, CDR1 is MRHNA, CDR2 SNTAGT. V was clipped by 2 bases and J by 0 bases; unmatched bases: 6. The CDR3 loop is CASSDDRVGMNTEAFF. The CDR3 nucleotides read TGTGCCAGCAGTGACGACAGGGTGGGCATGAACACTGAAGCTTTCTTT.

The table lists this clone with a few counts. V is TRBV25-1 and J is TRBJ1-2, with TRBD1 as a possible D gene (6 bases). The CDR3 extends over 16 amino acids. CDR1 is MGHDK, CDR2 SYGVNS, per germline. With 1 base removed from V and 7 bases from J, the gap between germline ends came to 19 bases. The CDR3 nucleotides read TGTGCCAGCAGTGAATTCGGGGCAGGGGCTGGGGGTGGCTACACCTTC. This codes for CASSEFGAGAGGGYTF.

V usage is TRBV5-6 and J usage is TRBJ1-5; no clear D gene. Deletions cut 2 bases from V and 2 bases from J, with 11 bases between. From germline, CDR1 is SGHDT and CDR2 YYEEEE. The CDR3 extends over 15 amino acids. CDR3 amino acids: CASSFSGLGNQPQHF. The CDR3 DNA sequence: TGTGCCAGCAGCTTCTCGGGGTTGGGCAATCAGCCCCAGCATTTT.

The V gene is TRBV9, the J gene TRBJ1-2, with a tentative D call TRBD1 (5 bases). V lost 0 bases and J lost 3, with 18 bases in between. Germline values: CDR1 SGDLS, CDR2 YYNGEE. This CDR3 is 17 amino acids long. DNA for the CDR3: TGTGCCAGCAGCGTAGAGACCACGGGGGAGGCGGACTATGGCTACACCTTC. As protein: CASSVETTGEADYGYTF.

The chain joins TRBV19 to TRBJ1-1, with D perhaps matching TRBD1 (6 bases). CDR1 LNHDA and CDR2 SQIVND come from the germline V gene (reference sequence). The CDR3 extends over 11 amino acids. V was shortened by 7 bases and J by 9 bases, with 12 bases between the two germline ends. The CDR3 sequence is CASTWGHQAFF. In DNA form, the CDR3 reads TGTGCCAGTACGTGGGGACACCAAGCTTTCTTT.